The sample holds many counts of the clone carrying this TCR beta chain. The data were taken from a study of Graves' ophthalmopathy and Graves' hyperthyroidism. Amplifying from RNA transcripts, the study obtained TCR beta CDR3 regions. First-round RT-PCR relied on HTBI primers, and a second-round multiplex PCR came next. TCRdb re-called the multiplex PCR reads with MiXCR, one entry per CDR3 protein. This sample has about 1.1 million distinct CDR3 sequences, with about two fifths found just once. Germline lookup yields CDR1 SNHLY and CDR2 FYNNEI. V lost 4 bases, J lost 5 bases, and 6 bases stayed unmatched. The CDR3 extends over 14 amino acids.

The clonotype originates from an adult man with Graves' hyperthyroidism. Sample: peripheral blood or thyroid tissue (not recorded which). This chain connects TRBV2 to TRBJ2-5, with 8 bases that match TRBD1. Here the CDR3 reads CASSAGTGRETQYF. The CDR3 DNA is TGTGCCAGCAGTGCCGGGACAGGACGGGAGACCCAGTACTTC.